This T cell receptor beta chain emerged from a study of STAT5B mutations in CD4+ large granular lymphocyte leukemia. Overall study results and limits: CD4-sorted patient repertoires seemed more clonal than healthy CD4+ repertoires.

As concerns this clone: Its antigen is undetermined.

The CDR3 loop spans 15 amino acids. Trimming shortened V by 2 bases and J by 7 bases, and 17 bases separated the two germline ends. The germline V gene has CDR1 SGHAT and CDR2 FQNNGV. Only in-frame clones appear in the TCRdb table, and some are missing; sequencing was by immunoSEQ multiplex PCR. The data hold 25,000 to 40,000 clones, with roughly 81% observed a single time. The chain carries TRBV11-2 and TRBJ1-1; a possible D gene is TRBD1 (5 bases). This receptor was identified in a human donor in good health. Sample: CD4+ T cells from blood buffy coats. The CDR3 protein is CASSLMAGTAYEAFF. The CDR3 coding sequence is TGTGCCAGCAGCTTAATGGCAGGGACGGCTTATGAAGCTTTCTTT.